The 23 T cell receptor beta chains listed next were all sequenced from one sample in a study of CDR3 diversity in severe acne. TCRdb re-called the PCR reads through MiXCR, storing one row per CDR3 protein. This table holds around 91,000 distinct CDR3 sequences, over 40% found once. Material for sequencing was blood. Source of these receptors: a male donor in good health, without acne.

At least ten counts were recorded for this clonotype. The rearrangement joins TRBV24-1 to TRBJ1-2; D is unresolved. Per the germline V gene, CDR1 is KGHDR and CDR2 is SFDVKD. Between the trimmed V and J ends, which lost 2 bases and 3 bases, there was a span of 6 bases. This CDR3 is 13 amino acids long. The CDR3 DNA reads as TGTGCCACCAGTGATTGGTCTCACTATGGCTACACCTTC. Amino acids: CATSDWSHYGYTF.

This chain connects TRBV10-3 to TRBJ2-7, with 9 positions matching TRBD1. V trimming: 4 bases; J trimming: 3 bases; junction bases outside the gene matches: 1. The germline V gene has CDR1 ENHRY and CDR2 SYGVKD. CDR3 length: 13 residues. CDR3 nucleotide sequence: TGTGCCATCAGTGGGGACAGGGACTACGAGCAGTACTTC. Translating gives CAISGDRDYEQYF.

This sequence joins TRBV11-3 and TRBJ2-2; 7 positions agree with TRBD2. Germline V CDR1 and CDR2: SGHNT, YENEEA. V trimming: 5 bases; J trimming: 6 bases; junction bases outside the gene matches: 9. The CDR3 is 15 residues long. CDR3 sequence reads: CASSDRGGSAGELFF. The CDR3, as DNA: TGTGCCAGCAGCGATCGCGGCGGGAGCGCCGGGGAGCTGTTTTTT. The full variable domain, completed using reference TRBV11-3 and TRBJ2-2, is EAGVVQSPRYKIIEKKQPVAFWCNPISGHNTLYWYLQNLGQGPELLIRYENEEAVDDSQLPKDRFSAERLKGVDSTLKIQPAELGDSAVYLCASSDRGGSAGELFFGEGSRLTVL.

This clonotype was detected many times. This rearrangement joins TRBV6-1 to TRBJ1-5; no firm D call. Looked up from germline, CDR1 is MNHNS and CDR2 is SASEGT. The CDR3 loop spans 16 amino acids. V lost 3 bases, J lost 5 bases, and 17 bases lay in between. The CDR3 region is CASSDRWVEGYQPQHF. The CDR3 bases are TGTGCCAGCAGTGATAGGTGGGTGGAGGGCTATCAGCCCCAGCATTTT.

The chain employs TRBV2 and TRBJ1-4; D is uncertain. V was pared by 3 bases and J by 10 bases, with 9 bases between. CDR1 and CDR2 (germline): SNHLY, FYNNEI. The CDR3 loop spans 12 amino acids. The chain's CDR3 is CASSDGQAKLFF. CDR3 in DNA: TGTGCCAGCAGTGATGGTCAGGCAAAACTGTTTTTT. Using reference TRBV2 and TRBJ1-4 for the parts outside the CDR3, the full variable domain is EPEVTQTPSHQVTQMGQEVILRCVPISNHLYFYWYRQILGQKVEFLVSFYNNEISEKSEIFDDQFSVERPDGSNFTLKIRSTKLEDSAMYFCASSDGQAKLFFGSGTQLSVL.

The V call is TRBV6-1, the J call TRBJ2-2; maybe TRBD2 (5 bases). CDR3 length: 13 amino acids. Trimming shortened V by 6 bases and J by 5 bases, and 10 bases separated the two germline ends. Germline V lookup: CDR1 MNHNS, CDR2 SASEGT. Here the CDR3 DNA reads TGTGCCAGCAGGCAGACGGGGACCGGGGAGCTGTTTTTT. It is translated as CASRQTGTGELFF.

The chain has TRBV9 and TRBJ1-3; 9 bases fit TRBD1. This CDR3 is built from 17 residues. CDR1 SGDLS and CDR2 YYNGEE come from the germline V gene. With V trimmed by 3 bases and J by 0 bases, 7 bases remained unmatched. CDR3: CASSAGTGRFSGNTIYF. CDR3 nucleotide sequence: TGTGCCAGCAGCGCAGGGACAGGGCGCTTCTCTGGAAACACCATATATTTT.

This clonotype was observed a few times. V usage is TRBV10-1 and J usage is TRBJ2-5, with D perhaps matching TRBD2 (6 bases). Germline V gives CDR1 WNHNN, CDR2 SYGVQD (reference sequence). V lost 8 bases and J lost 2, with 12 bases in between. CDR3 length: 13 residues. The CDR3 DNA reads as TGCGCCAGCTCGACTAGGCTACAAGAGACCCAGTACTTC. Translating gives CASSTRLQETQYF.

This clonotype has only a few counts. The CDR3 reads CASSLEQTYEQYF. The DNA of the CDR3 is TGCGCCAGCAGCTTGGAACAAACCTACGAGCAGTACTTC. The chain employs TRBV5-1 and TRBJ2-7, with unresolved D. Per germline, CDR1 SGHRS and CDR2 YFSETQ. This CDR3 region has 13 residues. Trimming removed 0 bases from V and 2 bases from J, with 6 bases in between.

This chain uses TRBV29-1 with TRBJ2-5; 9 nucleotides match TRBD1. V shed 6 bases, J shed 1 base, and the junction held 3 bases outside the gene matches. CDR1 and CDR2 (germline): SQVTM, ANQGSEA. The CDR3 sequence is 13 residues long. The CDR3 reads CSVGQGGQETQYF. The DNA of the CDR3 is TGCAGCGTGGGACAGGGAGGCCAAGAGACCCAGTACTTC.

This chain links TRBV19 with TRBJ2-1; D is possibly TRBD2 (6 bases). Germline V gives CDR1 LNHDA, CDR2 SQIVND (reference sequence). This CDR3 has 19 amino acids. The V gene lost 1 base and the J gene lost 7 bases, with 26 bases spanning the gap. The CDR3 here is CASSIVIVEGQGGENEQFF. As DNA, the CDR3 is TGTGCCAGTAGTATAGTCATCGTAGAGGGGCAGGGAGGTGAGAATGAGCAGTTCTTC.

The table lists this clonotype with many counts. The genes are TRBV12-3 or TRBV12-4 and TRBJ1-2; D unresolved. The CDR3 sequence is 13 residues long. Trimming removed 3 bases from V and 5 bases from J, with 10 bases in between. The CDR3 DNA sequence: TGTGCCAGCAGTTTCCCCCCAGGTTATGGCTACACCTTC. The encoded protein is CASSFPPGYGYTF.

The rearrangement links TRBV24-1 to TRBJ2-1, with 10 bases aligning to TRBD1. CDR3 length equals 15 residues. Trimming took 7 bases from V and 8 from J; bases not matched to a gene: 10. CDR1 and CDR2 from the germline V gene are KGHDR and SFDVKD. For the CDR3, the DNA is TGTGCCACCAGGGGACAGGGGATCGTTTTCCATGAGCAGTTCTTC. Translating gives CATRGQGIVFHEQFF.

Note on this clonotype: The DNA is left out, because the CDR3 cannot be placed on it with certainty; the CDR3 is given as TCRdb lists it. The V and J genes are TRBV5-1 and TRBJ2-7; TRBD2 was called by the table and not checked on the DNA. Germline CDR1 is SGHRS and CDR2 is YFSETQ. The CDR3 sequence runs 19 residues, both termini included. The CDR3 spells CASSFYICSAWDFSYEQYF.

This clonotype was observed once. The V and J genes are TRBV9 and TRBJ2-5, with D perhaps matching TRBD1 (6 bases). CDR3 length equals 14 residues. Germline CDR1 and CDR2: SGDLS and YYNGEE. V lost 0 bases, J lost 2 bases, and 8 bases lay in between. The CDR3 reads CASSVAGQQETQYF. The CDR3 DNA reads TGTGCCAGCAGCGTAGCGGGACAACAAGAGACCCAGTACTTC.

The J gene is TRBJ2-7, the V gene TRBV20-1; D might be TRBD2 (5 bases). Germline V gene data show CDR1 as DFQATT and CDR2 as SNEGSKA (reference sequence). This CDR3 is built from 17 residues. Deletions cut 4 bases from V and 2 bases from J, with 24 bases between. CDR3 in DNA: TGCAGTGCTAAAGATCTCGCGGGCGGGCGTAGCCCCTACGAGCAGTACTTC. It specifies CSAKDLAGGRSPYEQYF.

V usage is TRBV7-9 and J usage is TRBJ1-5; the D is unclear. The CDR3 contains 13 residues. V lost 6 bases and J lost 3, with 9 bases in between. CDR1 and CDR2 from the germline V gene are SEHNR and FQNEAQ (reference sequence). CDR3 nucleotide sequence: TGTGCCAGCAGGCATGACGACAATCAGCCCCAGCATTTT. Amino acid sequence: CASRHDDNQPQHF.

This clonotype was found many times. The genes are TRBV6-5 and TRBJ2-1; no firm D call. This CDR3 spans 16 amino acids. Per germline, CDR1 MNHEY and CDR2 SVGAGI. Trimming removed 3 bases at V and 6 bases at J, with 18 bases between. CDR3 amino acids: CASSYLPAVPSNEQFF. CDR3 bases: TGTGCCAGCAGTTATCTACCGGCTGTCCCTAGCAATGAGCAGTTCTTC.

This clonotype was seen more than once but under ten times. Here the CDR3 reads CASSPRANSGASYEQYF. Written as DNA, the CDR3 is TGTGCCAGCAGCCCTCGTGCGAATAGCGGGGCCTCCTACGAGCAGTACTTC. The rearrangement uses TRBV7-6 and TRBJ2-7; 8 bases are shared with TRBD2. The junction had 12 bases not matched to a gene; V was cut back by 5 bases and J by 0 bases. The germline V gene encodes CDR1 SGHVS and CDR2 FNYEAQ. The CDR3 contains 17 residues.

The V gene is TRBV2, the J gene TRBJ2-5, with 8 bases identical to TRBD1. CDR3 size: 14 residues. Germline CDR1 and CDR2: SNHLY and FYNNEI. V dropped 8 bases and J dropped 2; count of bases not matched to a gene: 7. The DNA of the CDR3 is TGTGCCAGCCTCTCCGGGACAGGACAAGAGACCCAGTACTTC. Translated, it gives CASLSGTGQETQYF.

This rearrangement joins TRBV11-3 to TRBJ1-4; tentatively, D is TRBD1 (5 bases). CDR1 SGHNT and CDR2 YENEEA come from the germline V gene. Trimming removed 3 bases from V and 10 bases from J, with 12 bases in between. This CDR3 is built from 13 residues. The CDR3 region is CASSFPGQGKLFF. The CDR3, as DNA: TGTGCCAGCAGCTTTCCGGGGCAGGGAAAACTGTTTTTT.

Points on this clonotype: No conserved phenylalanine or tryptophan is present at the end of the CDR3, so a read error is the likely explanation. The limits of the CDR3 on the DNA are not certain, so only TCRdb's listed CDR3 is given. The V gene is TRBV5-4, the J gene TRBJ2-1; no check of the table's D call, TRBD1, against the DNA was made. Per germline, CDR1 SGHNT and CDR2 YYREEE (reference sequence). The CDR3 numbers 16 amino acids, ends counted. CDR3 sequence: CASSFEGGPGYNEQLL.

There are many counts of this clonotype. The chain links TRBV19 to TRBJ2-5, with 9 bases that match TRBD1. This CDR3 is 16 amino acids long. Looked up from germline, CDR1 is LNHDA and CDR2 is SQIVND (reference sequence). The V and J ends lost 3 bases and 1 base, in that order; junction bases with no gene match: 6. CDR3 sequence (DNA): TGTGCCAGTAGTATCCTCGGGACAGGGTCCCAAGAGACCCAGTACTTC. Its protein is CASSILGTGSQETQYF.